This record concerns one T cell receptor beta chain sequence. This receptor's antigen is unknown. Base qualities are missing; no much larger clone stands one base away. The method was the immunoSEQ multiplex PCR assay. For the multiplex PCR, a mixture combining 60 forward primers for TCR Vbeta segments and 13 reverse primers for TCR Jbeta segments was used. Amplification of the CDR3 region of rearranged TCR beta genes was performed with a multiplex PCR assay on genomic DNA. The Illumina HiSeq System was used to sequence the amplified TCR beta libraries as 87-base-pair reads. In the original analysis: In a later analysis, tens of millions of unique TCR beta chains were counted across the 650 to 750 repertoires, and roughly 11 million of these chains were shared by at least two donors. Raw reads were error-corrected and collapsed into unique sequences by a nearest-neighbor algorithm in which closely related sequences were merged to remove PCR and sequencing errors. To assign V, D and J gene segments, CDR3 sequences were aligned to IMGT reference sequences. For a sequence to be retained, a match of at least six nucleotides was required to both a V gene segment and a J gene segment. A rearrangement was called productive if the CDR3 had no stop codons and remained in frame with V and J, and every other rearrangement was called non-productive. Following IMGT convention, CDR3 was defined as the stretch from the second conserved V-encoded cysteine up to the conserved J-encoded phenylalanine. The earlier analysis of 587 of the donors excluded sequences that lacked an unambiguous match to a single V gene segment. An earlier analysis of several hundred of the donors called V segments functional above 56.7% productive rearrangements and segregating when the between-donor standard deviation exceeded 5%. To diagnose cytomegalovirus status from the catalog of TCR beta chain sequences, a statistical classification framework was built. In a later analysis, TCR nucleotide sequences were compared against IMGT/GENE-DB human TR gene sequences so that V and J genes could be assigned. A later analysis assigned CDR3 sequences and most-parsimonious VDJ recombination scenarios with the TCRdist pipeline. In a later analysis, every TCR beta chain was defined by the combination of its CDR3 amino acid sequence and its V-gene family, and reads without a unique V-gene family were dropped. In a later analysis, fewer than 650 highly shared, low-generation-probability nucleotide sequences were removed to address suspected cross-contamination and a sequencing artifact. A later analysis calculated a clonal expansion index for each public chain from normalized within-repertoire ranks of inferred template counts. In a later analysis, generation probabilities were computed using a VDJ recombination model fitted to out-of-frame rearrangements, and the results were checked against IGoR. In a later analysis, TCR-TCR, TCR-HLA and TCR-CMV co-occurrence was scored with hypergeometric tests, and a repertoire-size bias correction was applied to TCR pairs. In a later analysis, false discovery rates were estimated by permuting HLA or CMV assignments 20 times. In a later analysis, co-occurring TCRs were grouped using DBSCAN, with TCRdist sequence similarity added in when clustering inside HLA-allele-positive subsets. Co-occurrence clustering excluded repertoires with fewer than 30,000 or more than 120,000 public chains, plus five with anomalous nucleotide sharing. The table was pulled from immuneACCESS by TCRdb, which kept in-frame rearrangements only. Such tables lose some clones; where checked, under half of the loss comes from unresolved V genes, and the rest has no known cause. Clone size and V and J calls were adopted from that table, with D and trimming inferred from the DNA. The sample table contains over 100,000 clones; only one count was recorded for roughly three quarters of them. The ten largest make up 0.95% to 1.4% of the sample.

The data belong to a study of cytomegalovirus exposure and HLA in healthy donors listed by TCRdb under 2017. In terms of the full investigation: In an earlier analysis of 587 of the donors, 276 Gb of sequence data and about 110 million unique TCR beta sequences from some 170 million T cells were reported. In addition to the first cohort of 500 to 850 subjects, a separate validation cohort of approximately 110 different subjects was used. HLA typing covered class I and class II loci at four-digit resolution. The T cell repertoires of under 700 subjects were profiled by immunosequencing and related to cytomegalovirus serostatus. In a later genetic analysis, genome-wide SNP genotypes for about three fifths of the roughly 670 donors were used, and that subset was treated as a discovery cohort. Across approximately 400 genotyped donors of the cohort, an average of approximately 240,000 unique TCR beta nucleotide sequences per donor were sequenced, and 15% to 20% of those sequences were non-productive. All discovery cohort repertoires had been generated using a single sequencing platform. Roughly 5 DR-DQ haplotypes were treated as single units for association and clustering because of strong linkage in the cohort. About 280 gigabases of sequencing data and 70 million to 95 million unique TCR sequences made up an early release that covered fewer than 650 HLA-typed donors. Donor age, sex, ethnicity and CMV serostatus were collected together with the repertoire data. The study was designed to test whether signatures of past pathogen exposure could be identified by cataloging public T cell receptors. Of the approximately 400 genotyped donors, approximately 81% were placed in the genetic ancestry cluster associated with self-reported Caucasian donors. To predict cytomegalovirus infection status, the study brought together high-throughput TCR immunosequencing, statistical association of individual TCRs with disease status, and machine learning. Typing coverage differed by locus: A, B, C, DRB1 and DQB1 were typed in roughly 620-630 donors, DQA1 in about 560, DPA1 in around 600, and DPB1 in 472. To decide whether each TCR beta V gene segment behaved as functional or pseudogenic, an earlier analysis of 587 of the donors relied on high-throughput TCR beta sequencing. Rather than using new phenotypic data, the later analysis identified candidate immune exposures from TCR beta sequences and from how often those sequences occurred across donors. A later analysis re-analyzed previously published TCR beta repertoires from 650 to 800 donors and added high-resolution HLA genotyping to study TCR occurrence patterns. The paper's findings and limits, for the study overall: The only immune exposure information available for the cohort was CMV serostatus. Across donors, most TCR sequences were observed very rarely, whereas some public TCRs were present in many individuals. Specific HLA alleles were associated with 15,000 to 20,000 TCR beta sequences at a false discovery rate of 0.05 in a later analysis. A later genetic analysis associated a missense DCLRE1C variant with V-gene and J-gene trimming of TCR beta chains, and an independent cohort replicated the association. Some IMGT-functional V segments, including TRBV6-2 and TRBV6-3, could not be told apart with the 87-base-pair reads, so those segments were excluded. In this cohort, only TCR beta chains were sequenced, and detectable features were limited by the absence of alpha or paired-chain data. In a later analysis, TCR association rates were found to vary across HLA loci, with the most associated TCRs seen for DRB1 alleles and the fewest for HLA-C alleles. In a later analysis, HLA-associated TCR beta chains showed more clonal expansion and lower generation probabilities than non-associated chains that were equally common. Linkage disequilibrium might explain the correlated functional status among segregating V segments, but an unknown experimental factor could not be excluded. Broadly in line with IMGT annotations, most TCR beta V segments showed up in productive rearrangements about 87% or about 30% of the time in an earlier analysis of some 590 of the donors. Several of the top co-occurrence clusters appeared to be linked to parvovirus B19, influenza, CMV and Epstein-Barr virus, according to a later analysis. The classifier was reported to diagnose cytomegalovirus status with high specificity and sensitivity in both the original cohort and the validation cohort. Most CMV-associated TCR beta chains appeared to be HLA-restricted in a later analysis, and the HLA associations seemed to be driven largely by CMV exposure. In vitro tests confirmed that three of the cytomegalovirus-associated TCR beta chains recognize cytomegalovirus antigens. A later genetic analysis reported fewer N-insertions in productive TCRs among donors in an Asian-associated ancestry cluster than the approximately 670-donor mean. The sequencing pipeline was judged likely to have produced a cluster of highly shared sequence variants as a technical artifact. Roughly uniform sequencing depth across donors was assumed in presence/absence analyses, although this assumption may not hold. The authors suggested that the approach could potentially be extended to other disease states and immunological phenotypes. Because HLA typing was unavailable for some donors at each locus, only the typed subset was used in association tests. In the study, about 150 TCR beta chains were listed as associated with cytomegalovirus. Assigning TCR associations to individual alleles was difficult when HLA alleles, especially DR and DQ, strongly co-occurred. A further reported finding was that TCR beta sequences accurately predicted the HLA-A and HLA-B alleles for most subjects in the first cohort. The earlier analysis of 587 of the donors excluded approximately 17 rarely observed V segments, including chromosome 9 orphons, because counts were too low.

The cohort was made up of 650 to 700 healthy bone marrow donors. Cohort members were all nominally healthy when sampled, although unrecorded immune exposures were likely present. The donor tested CMV seronegative and was one of the 352 seronegative cohort members. Each donor provided a peripheral blood sample, and peripheral blood mononuclear cells were used for TCR beta sequencing. Genomic DNA was extracted from the blood cell samples with the Qiagen DNeasy Blood Extraction Kit. The V and J ends are trimmed by 1 base and 4 bases, leaving 10 bases between them. The CDR3 sequence holds 14 residues, the cysteine and phenylalanine included. This entry keeps only the CDR3 DNA: 42 bases, framed from base 1. CDR1 is given as MNHNY and CDR2 as SVGAGI, both from the germline V gene (reference sequence).

The sequence came from a male donor in good health and CMV-seronegative. This sequence uses TRBV6-6 and TRBJ1-2; the D region possibly corresponds to TRBD1 (6 bases align). The sequenced material came from PBMCs. CDR3 region: CASSYLDRFYGYTF. The nucleotides read TGTGCCAGCAGTTACTTGGACAGATTCTATGGCTACACCTTC.